This T cell receptor (beta chain) was captured in a study of shared clonotypes between healthy human individuals. Study-level points and caveats: Expectations were that clonotype sharing among donors would be affected by sequencing depth. For sorted subsets, rarefaction showed incomplete sequencing despite large depth. Estimated clonotype richness was generally higher in naive than memory subsets.

Trimming shortened V by 4 bases and J by 4 bases, and 8 bases separated the two germline ends. This CDR3 is 12 amino acids long. Germline-derived CDR1 and CDR2 are SGHNT and YYREEE (reference sequence). Selected positively for CCR7 and CD45RO-negative, naive CD8 cells excluded terminally differentiated effector memory CD45RA+ cells. Free of recent acute infections or vaccinations, the donors were healthy HIV-negative adults. Turning to this clone: What it recognizes is unknown.

Clones were read by immunoSEQ multiplex PCR, and TCRdb kept only the in-frame ones, dropping some. This sample has about 700,000 clones, with around 92% found just once. V is TRBV5-4 and J is TRBJ1-1; no definite D call. The source is a man aged 25 to 40 in good health. Sequenced input: naive CD8+ T cells sorted from blood. The CDR3: CASSLGSTEAFF. The CDR3 DNA reads as TGTGCCAGCAGCCTTGGGAGCACTGAAGCTTTCTTT.